The clone carrying this T cell receptor beta chain was observed once. Germline lookup yields CDR1 SGHDT and CDR2 YYEEEE. V lost 2 bases, J lost 6 bases, and 15 bases lay in between. There are 14 residues in the CDR3. Using RNA template, CDR3s of TCR alpha and beta were amplified with iRepertoire arm-PCR. TCRdb re-called the multiplex PCR reads with MiXCR, one entry per CDR3 protein. The sample shows about 410,000 distinct CDR3 sequences, less than 50% of them seen only once. This record comes from a study of glioma-infiltrating T cells. The chain recombines TRBV5-6 with TRBJ2-7; D possibly corresponds to TRBD2 (5 bases). The TCR sequence derives from a human donor with low-grade glioma or glioblastoma, undergoing nonglioma brain surgery, or in good health (not recorded which). Specimen: glioma tissue, nonneoplastic brain tissue, or PBMCs (not recorded which). CDR3 amino acids: CASSFGSGVSEQYF. The CDR3 region has the DNA TGTGCCAGCAGCTTCGGATCCGGGGTGAGCGAGCAGTACTTC. The variable domain in full, completed from reference TRBV5-6 and TRBJ2-7, reads DAGVTQSPTHLIKTRGQQVTLRCSPKSGHDTVSWYQQALGQGPQFIFQYYEEEERQRGNFPDRFSGHQFPNYSSELNVNALLLGDSALYLCASSFGSGVSEQYFGPGTRLTVT.